A single sample gave rise to the 10 T cell receptor beta chains below, sequenced in a study of Ad26.COV2.S vaccination and SARS-CoV-2 variants. Clones were sequenced by immunoSEQ multiplex PCR, and TCRdb holds only the in-frame ones, with some missing. The data show 360,000 or so clones, around 90% seen once. Described treatment: 15 to 20 received Ad26.COV2.S at low or high dose, single or two shots; about five received placebo; per-sample allocation not given. Repertoires come from day 63 after the first vaccine or placebo injection. Source: peripheral blood, taken in a trial of Ad26.COV2.S vaccine versus placebo. These receptors all come from a person between 18 and 65 years old who received the Ad26.COV2.S COVID-19 vaccine or a placebo.

This sequence joins TRBV19 and TRBJ1-2; 7 bases fit TRBD1. V gave up 5 bases and J gave up 7 bases; unmatched junction bases: 13. Germline assignment: CDR1 LNHDA and CDR2 SQIVND (reference sequence). The CDR3 covers 15 residues. Here the CDR3 reads CASSGRDSDWIGYTF. The CDR3 coding sequence is TGTGCCAGTAGTGGCCGGGACAGTGACTGGATTGGCTACACCTTC.

The chain links TRBV6-5 to TRBJ1-4, with TRBD1 as a possible D gene (5 bases). The CDR3 has 15 residues. With 4 bases removed from V and 8 bases from J, the gap between germline ends came to 17 bases. Germline V lookup: CDR1 MNHEY, CDR2 SVGAGI. The CDR3 sequence is CASSSQGGDREKLFF. The CDR3 DNA follows: TGTGCCAGCAGTTCGCAGGGAGGGGACCGCGAAAAACTGTTTTTT.

This clone was detected only once. The rearrangement uses TRBV29-1 and TRBJ2-3, with 15 positions matching TRBD2. V lost 5 bases, J lost 4 bases, and 7 bases stayed unmatched. The germline CDR1 and CDR2 sequences are SQVTM and ANQGSEA. The CDR3 covers 16 residues. The CDR3 is CSVRGLAGGLSDTQYF. CDR3 nucleotides: TGCAGCGTTAGAGGACTAGCGGGGGGGCTCTCAGATACGCAGTATTTT.

CDR3 protein: CASSYSGTGGLGAFF. The CDR3 coding sequence is TGTGCCAGCAGTTATTCAGGGACAGGGGGCCTGGGGGCTTTCTTT. The chain carries TRBV6-5 and TRBJ1-1, with 12 bases matching TRBD1. The CDR3 sequence is 15 residues long. CDR1 is MNHEY, CDR2 SVGAGI, per germline. The V segment lost 3 bases and the J segment 11 bases; nucleotides outside the gene matches: 10.

This clone was counted only a few times. V and J are TRBV10-3 and TRBJ1-1; TRBD1 is a possible D gene (5 bases). The germline V gene encodes CDR1 ENHRY and CDR2 SYGVKD. V was shortened by 8 bases and J by 2 bases, with 12 bases between the two germline ends. The CDR3 is 13 amino acids. The CDR3 DNA reads TGTGCCATCGGTGGGGGGGTAAACACTGAAGCTTTCTTT. This encodes CAIGGGVNTEAFF.

This sequence joins TRBV14 and TRBJ1-1, with D hard to call. The length of the CDR3 is 16 residues. In germline, CDR1 is SGHDN, CDR2 FVKESK. Trimming removed 0 bases at V and 0 bases at J, with 11 bases between. The CDR3 reads CASSQDIGNMNTEAFF. The CDR3 nucleotides read TGTGCCAGCAGCCAAGATATAGGGAACATGAACACTGAAGCTTTCTTT.

The chain has TRBV4-1 and TRBJ1-1; D gene uncertain. Trimming shortened V by 0 bases and J by 2 bases, and 10 bases separated the two germline ends. Germline loops: CDR1 MGHRA, CDR2 YSYEKL. This CDR3 contains 15 residues. CDR3 protein: CASSQEEDANTEAFF. In DNA, the CDR3 is TGCGCCAGCAGCCAAGAGGAGGACGCCAACACTGAAGCTTTCTTT.

This rearrangement joins TRBV21-1 to TRBJ2-5; no check of the table's D call, TRBD2, against the DNA was made. TRBV21-1 is an annotated pseudogene. There are 15 residues in the CDR3. Here the CDR3 reads CASSPPETNQETQYF. CDR3 bases: TGTGCCAGCAGCCCCCCTGAGACTAACCAAGAGACCCAGTACTTC.

V usage is TRBV19 and J usage is TRBJ1-2, with unresolved D. The CDR3 extends over 14 amino acids. The V end lost 5 bases, the J end lost 2 bases, and 12 bases lay between the germline ends. CDR1 is LNHDA, CDR2 SQIVND, per germline (reference sequence). CDR3 amino acids: CASSRRVPNYGYTF. The CDR3 nucleotides are TGTGCCAGTAGTCGCCGGGTCCCCAACTATGGCTACACCTTC. Together with reference TRBV19 and TRBJ1-2, the CDR3 gives the full variable domain: DGGITQSPKYLFRKEGQNVTLSCEQNLNHDAMYWYRQDPGQGLRLIYYSQIVNDFQKGDIAEGYSVSREKKESFPLTVTSAQKNPTAFYLCASSRRVPNYGYTFGSGTRLTVV.

The chain is built from TRBV7-9 and TRBJ2-2; the match to TRBD2 covers 8 bases. From germline, CDR1 is SEHNR and CDR2 FQNEAQ (reference sequence). The CDR3 runs 17 residues. With 3 bases clipped from V and 2 bases from J, the junction kept 8 bases outside the gene matches. CDR3 in amino acids: CASSFGGSGANTGELFF. The CDR3 region has the DNA TGTGCCAGCAGCTTTGGTGGTAGCGGGGCTAACACCGGGGAGCTGTTTTTT.